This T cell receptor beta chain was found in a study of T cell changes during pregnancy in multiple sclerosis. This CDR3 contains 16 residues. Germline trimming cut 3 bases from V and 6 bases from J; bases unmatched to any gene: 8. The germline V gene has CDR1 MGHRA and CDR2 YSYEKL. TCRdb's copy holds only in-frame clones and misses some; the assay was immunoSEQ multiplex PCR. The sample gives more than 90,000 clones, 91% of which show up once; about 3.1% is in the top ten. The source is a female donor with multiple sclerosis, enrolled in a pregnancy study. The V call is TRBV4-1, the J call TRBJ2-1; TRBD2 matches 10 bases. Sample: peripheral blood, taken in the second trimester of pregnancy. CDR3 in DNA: TGCGCCAGCAGCCATTACCTAGCGGGAGTATCCAATGAGCAGTTCTTC. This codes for CASSHYLAGVSNEQFF.